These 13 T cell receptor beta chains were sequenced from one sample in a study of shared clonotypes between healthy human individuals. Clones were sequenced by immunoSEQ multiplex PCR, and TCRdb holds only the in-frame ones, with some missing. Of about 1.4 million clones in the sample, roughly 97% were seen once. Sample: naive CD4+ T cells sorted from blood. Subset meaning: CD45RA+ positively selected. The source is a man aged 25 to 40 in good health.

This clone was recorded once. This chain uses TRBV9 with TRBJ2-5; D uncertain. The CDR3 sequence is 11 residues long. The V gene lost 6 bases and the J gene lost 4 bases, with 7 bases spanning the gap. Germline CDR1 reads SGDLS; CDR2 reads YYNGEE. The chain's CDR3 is CASTKGETQYF. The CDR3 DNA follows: TGTGCCAGCACAAAGGGAGAGACCCAGTACTTC.

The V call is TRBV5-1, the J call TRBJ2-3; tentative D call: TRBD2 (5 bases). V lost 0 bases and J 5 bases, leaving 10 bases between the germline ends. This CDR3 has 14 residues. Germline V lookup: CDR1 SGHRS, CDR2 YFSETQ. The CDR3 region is CASSLATSEDTQYF. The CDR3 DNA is TGCGCCAGCAGCTTGGCTACTAGTGAAGATACGCAGTATTTT.

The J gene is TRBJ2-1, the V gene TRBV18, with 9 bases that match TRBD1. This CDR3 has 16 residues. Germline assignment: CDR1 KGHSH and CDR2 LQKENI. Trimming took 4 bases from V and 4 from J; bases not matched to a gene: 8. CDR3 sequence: CASSLTGTGLYNEQFF. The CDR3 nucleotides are TGTGCCAGCTCACTAACCGGGACAGGGCTTTACAATGAGCAGTTCTTC. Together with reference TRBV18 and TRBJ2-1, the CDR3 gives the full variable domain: NAGVMQNPRHLVRRRGQEARLRCSPMKGHSHVYWYRQLPEEGLKFMVYLQKENIIDESGMPKERFSAEFPKEGPSILRIQQVVRGDSAAYFCASSLTGTGLYNEQFFGPGTRLTVL.

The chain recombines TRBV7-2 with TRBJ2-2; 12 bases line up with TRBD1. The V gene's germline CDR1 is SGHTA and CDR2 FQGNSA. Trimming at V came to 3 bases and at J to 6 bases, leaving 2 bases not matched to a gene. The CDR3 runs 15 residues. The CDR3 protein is CASSLGQGAAGELFF. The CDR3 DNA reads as TGTGCCAGCAGCTTGGGACAGGGGGCAGCCGGGGAGCTGTTTTTT.

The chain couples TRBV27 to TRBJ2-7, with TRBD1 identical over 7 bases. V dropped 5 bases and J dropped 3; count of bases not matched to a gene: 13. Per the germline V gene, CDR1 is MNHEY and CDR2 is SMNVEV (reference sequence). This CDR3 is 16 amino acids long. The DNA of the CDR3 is TGTGCCAGCAGTGGACCTCCGGGACAGAGAGGCTACGAGCAGTACTTC. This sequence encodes CASSGPPGQRGYEQYF.

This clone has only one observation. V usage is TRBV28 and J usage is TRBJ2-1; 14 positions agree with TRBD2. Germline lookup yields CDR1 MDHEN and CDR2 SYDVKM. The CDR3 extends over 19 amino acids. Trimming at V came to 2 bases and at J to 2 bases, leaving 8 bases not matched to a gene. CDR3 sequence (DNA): TGTGCCAGCAGTTTACCTGGGACTAGCGGGAGCAGAGCCTACAATGAGCAGTTCTTC. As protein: CASSLPGTSGSRAYNEQFF.

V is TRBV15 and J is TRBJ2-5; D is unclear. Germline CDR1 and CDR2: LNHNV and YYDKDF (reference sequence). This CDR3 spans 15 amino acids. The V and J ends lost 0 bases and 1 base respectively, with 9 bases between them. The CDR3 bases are TGTGCCACCAGCAGAGATCTATCATTCCAAGAGACCCAGTACTTC. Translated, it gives CATSRDLSFQETQYF. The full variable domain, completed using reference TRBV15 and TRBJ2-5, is DAMVIQNPRYQVTQFGKPVTLSCSQTLNHNVMYWYQQKSSQAPKLLFHYYDKDFNNEADTPDNFQSRRPNTSFCFLDIRSPGLGDTAMYLCATSRDLSFQETQYFGPGTRLLVL.

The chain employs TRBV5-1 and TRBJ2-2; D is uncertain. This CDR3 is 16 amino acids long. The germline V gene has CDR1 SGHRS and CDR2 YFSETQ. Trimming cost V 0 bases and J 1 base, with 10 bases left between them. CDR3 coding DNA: TGCGCCAGCAGCTTGGCCGTACTTCTGAACACCGGGGAGCTGTTTTTT. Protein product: CASSLAVLLNTGELFF.

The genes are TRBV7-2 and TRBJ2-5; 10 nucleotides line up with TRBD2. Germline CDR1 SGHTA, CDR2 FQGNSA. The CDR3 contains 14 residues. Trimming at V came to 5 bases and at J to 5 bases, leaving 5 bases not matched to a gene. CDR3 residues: CASSPGLARETQYF. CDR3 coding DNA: TGTGCCAGCAGCCCGGGACTAGCGCGGGAGACCCAGTACTTC.

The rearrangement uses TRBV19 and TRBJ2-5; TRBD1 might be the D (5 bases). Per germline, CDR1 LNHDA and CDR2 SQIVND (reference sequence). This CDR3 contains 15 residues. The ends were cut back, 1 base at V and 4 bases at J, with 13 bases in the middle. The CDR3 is CASSIADSKSETQYF. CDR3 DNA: TGTGCCAGTAGTATAGCCGACAGTAAGTCAGAGACCCAGTACTTC.

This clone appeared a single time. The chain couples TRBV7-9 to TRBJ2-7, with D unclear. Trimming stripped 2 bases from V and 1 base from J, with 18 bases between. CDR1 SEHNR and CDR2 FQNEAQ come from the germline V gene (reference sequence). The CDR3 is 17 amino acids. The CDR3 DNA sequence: TGTGCCAGCAGCTTATGGCGTTCCGGGTTGCGGTCCTACGAGCAGTACTTC. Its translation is CASSLWRSGLRSYEQYF.

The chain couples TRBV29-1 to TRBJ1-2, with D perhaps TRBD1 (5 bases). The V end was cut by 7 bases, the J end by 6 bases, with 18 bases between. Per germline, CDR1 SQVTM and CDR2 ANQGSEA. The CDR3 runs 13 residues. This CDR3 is CSALPGRGNGYTF. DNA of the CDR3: TGCAGCGCTCTGCCGGGTAGGGGTAATGGCTACACCTTC.

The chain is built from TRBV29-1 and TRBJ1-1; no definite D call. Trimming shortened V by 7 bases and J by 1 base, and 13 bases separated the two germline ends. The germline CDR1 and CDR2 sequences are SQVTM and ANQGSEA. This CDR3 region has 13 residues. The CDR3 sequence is CSGVGLWNTEAFF. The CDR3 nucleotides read TGCAGCGGGGTCGGACTCTGGAACACTGAAGCTTTCTTT.